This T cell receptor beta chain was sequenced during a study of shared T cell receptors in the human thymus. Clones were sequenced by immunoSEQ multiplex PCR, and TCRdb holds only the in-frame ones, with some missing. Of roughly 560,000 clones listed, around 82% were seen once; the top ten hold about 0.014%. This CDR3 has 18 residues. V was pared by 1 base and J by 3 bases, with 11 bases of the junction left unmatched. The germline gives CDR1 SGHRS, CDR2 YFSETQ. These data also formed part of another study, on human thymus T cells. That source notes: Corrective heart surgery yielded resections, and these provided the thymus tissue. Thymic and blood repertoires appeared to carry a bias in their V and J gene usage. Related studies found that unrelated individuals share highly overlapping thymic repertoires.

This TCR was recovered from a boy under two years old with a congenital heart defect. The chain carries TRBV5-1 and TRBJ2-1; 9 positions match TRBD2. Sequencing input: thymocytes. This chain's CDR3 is CASSLRLSGRVLYNEQFF. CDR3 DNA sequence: TGCGCCAGCAGCTTGAGACTTAGCGGGAGAGTCCTCTACAATGAGCAGTTCTTC.